This T cell receptor beta chain was observed in a study of T cells expressing NK-cell markers. At the level of the study: Each TCR beta repertoire originated in sorted T cells that were CD3+CD56+NKG2C+, CD3+CD56+NKG2C- or CD3+CD56-NKG2C+.

The authors generated TCR beta cDNA through 5'RACE template switching with UMIs. TCRdb reanalyzed the 5' RACE reads and collapses them to one entry per CDR3 protein, without DNA. The table lists about 160,000 distinct CDR3 sequences. Germline assignment: CDR1 SEHNR and CDR2 FQNEAQ (reference sequence). The CDR3 is 16 amino acids. The receptor was isolated from a man aged 18 to 69 in good health. Sequencing input: blood T cells: a sorted CD56 or NKG2C T cell subset, CD4+ or CD8+ T cells, or bulk PBMC T cells (not recorded which). The chain carries TRBV7-9 and TRBJ2-7; there is no DNA to check the TCRdb D call of TRBD1. CDR3 protein: CASSLGSGTPSYEQYF.